Shown below are 21 T cell receptor beta chains from a single sample sequenced in a study of T cells after yellow fever vaccination (dated by TCRdb to the late 2010s). Libraries were made using 5' RACE. TCRdb shows the sequencer as Illumina HiSeq 2500. Clones were called with MiXCR by TCRdb after fastp trimmed the public reads at Q25, and only in-frame beta chains were retained. Duplicate CDR3 protein sequences are folded into a single record with the most common DNA and genes. The sample contains roughly 300,000 distinct CDR3 sequences, around 6.8% of them found a single time. Of the sample, roughly 19% falls within the top ten clones. The treatment or condition label here, explained by the study, means: live attenuated yellow fever vaccine strain. The sequences come from PBMCs, collected more than 35 days after the first yellow fever vaccination. Source of these receptors: a man aged 18 to 30 who received the YFV17D yellow fever vaccine.

This clonotype was seen ten or more times. The chain couples TRBV7-2 to TRBJ2-7; 7 nucleotides align to TRBD1. The CDR3 has 13 amino acids. Losses at the gene ends were 7 bases for V and 2 bases for J; bases not matched to a gene: 5. Germline V CDR1 and CDR2: SGHTA, FQGNSA. CDR3 in DNA: TGTGCCAGCAACCGACAGGGAACCTACGAGCAGTACTTC. Translating gives CASNRQGTYEQYF.

The sample holds a few counts of this clonotype. The chain couples TRBV6-2 or TRBV6-3 to TRBJ2-7, with 12 bases that match TRBD2. This CDR3 has 16 residues. Germline V gene sequence: CDR1 MNHEY, CDR2 SVGEGT. The J segment lost 0 bases and the V segment lost 7 bases, leaving 7 bases of the junction unmatched. CDR3 amino acids: CASIRTTSGGSYEQYF. The CDR3 nucleotides read TGTGCCAGCATTCGTACGACTAGCGGGGGCTCCTACGAGCAGTACTTC.

This clonotype was detected only once. This chain uses TRBV10-3 with TRBJ2-2; TRBD1 matches at 11 bases. V shed 6 bases, J shed 6 bases, and the junction held 3 bases outside the gene matches. Germline CDR1 and CDR2: ENHRY and SYGVKD. The CDR3 extends over 14 amino acids. CDR3 residues: CAISGQGASGELFF. CDR3 bases: TGTGCCATCAGCGGACAGGGGGCTTCCGGGGAGCTGTTTTTT.

The gene calls are TRBV4-3 and TRBJ1-2; D ambiguous. Between the trimmed V and J ends, which lost 3 bases and 4 bases, there was a span of 12 bases. Germline V gene data show CDR1 as LGHNA and CDR2 as YSLEER. The CDR3 extends over 14 amino acids. CDR3 in amino acids: CASSHSPGGYGYTF. In nucleotides, the CDR3 is TGCGCCAGCAGCCACTCGCCAGGCGGCTATGGCTACACCTTC.

This clonotype was counted only a few times. The CDR3 spells CASSAGTSGGRSTDTQYF. In nucleotides, the CDR3 is TGTGCCAGCAGCGCCGGGACTAGCGGGGGTCGAAGCACAGATACGCAGTATTTT. The chain links TRBV11-1 to TRBJ2-3, with 14 bases aligning to TRBD2. Germline V gene sequence: CDR1 SGHAT, CDR2 FQDESV (reference sequence). Trimming cost V 5 bases and J 0 bases; bases outside gene matches: 7. CDR3 size: 18 residues.

This chain connects TRBV9 to TRBJ1-2, with 7 bases identical to TRBD1. CDR3 length: 15 amino acids. Germline-derived CDR1 and CDR2 are SGDLS and YYNGEE. V gave up 8 bases and J gave up 1 base; unmatched junction bases: 11. The CDR3 coding sequence is TGTGCCAGTACCTTGGCAGGGGGAAGTAACTATGGCTACACCTTC. This sequence encodes CASTLAGGSNYGYTF.

This sequence joins TRBV4-1 and TRBJ1-2; D unclear. This CDR3 contains 15 residues. Trimming removed 1 base from V and 7 bases from J, with 16 bases in between. The V gene's germline CDR1 is MGHRA and CDR2 YSYEKL. CDR3 sequence reads: CASSQVGRNLGGYTF. The DNA for the CDR3 is TGCGCCAGCAGCCAAGTAGGCAGGAACCTGGGTGGCTACACCTTC.

The chain combines TRBV28 with TRBJ2-5, with 7 bases matching TRBD1. The CDR3 runs to 15 residues. With 5 bases clipped from V and 5 bases from J, the junction kept 11 bases outside the gene matches. In germline, CDR1 is MDHEN, CDR2 SYDVKM. The CDR3 is CASSKGQDRRETQYF. The CDR3 region has the DNA TGTGCCAGCAGTAAAGGACAGGATAGGAGGGAGACCCAGTACTTC.

The V and J genes are TRBV5-1 and TRBJ2-7; D remains unclear. The length of the CDR3 is 13 residues. Germline values: CDR1 SGHRS, CDR2 YFSETQ. The germline V and J ends were trimmed by 2 bases and 2 bases, with 8 bases remaining between them. The CDR3 nucleotides read TGCGCCAGCAGCTTTGGGGTGGCCTACGAGCAGTACGTC. Protein product: CASSFGVAYEQYV.

The rearrangement joins TRBV24-1 to TRBJ2-2, with D possibly being TRBD1 or TRBD2 (5 bases each). CDR3 length: 14 residues. Germline CDR1 and CDR2: KGHDR and SFDVKD. Trimming stripped 9 bases from V and 6 bases from J, with 16 bases between. CDR3 bases: TGTGCCACCGATCCATGCAGGGACGCCGGGGAGCTGTTTTTT. This translates into CATDPCRDAGELFF.

This clonotype was observed a handful of times. The V and J genes are TRBV11-1 and TRBJ2-2, with a tentative D call TRBD2 (6 bases). This CDR3 is built from 19 residues. The germline CDR1 and CDR2 sequences are SGHAT and FQDESV (reference sequence). With 4 bases removed from V and 2 bases from J, the gap between germline ends came to 23 bases. CDR3 DNA: TGTGCCAGCAGCTCGGGGGTGGAAGTGTTAATTTCAAACACCGGGGAGCTGTTTTTT. It specifies CASSSGVEVLISNTGELFF. Full variable domain (outside the CDR3, taken from reference TRBV11-1 and TRBJ2-2): EAEVAQSPRYKITEKSQAVAFWCDPISGHATLYWYRQILGQGPELLVQFQDESVVDDSQLPKDRFSAERLKGVDSTLKIQPAELGDSAMYLCASSSGVEVLISNTGELFFGEGSRLTVL.

In its sample, this clonotype was seen many times. The chain recombines TRBV6-2 or TRBV6-3 with TRBJ2-7; D may match TRBD1 or TRBD2 (5 bases each). This CDR3 region has 14 residues. Germline lookup yields CDR1 MNHEY and CDR2 SVGEGT. V lost 7 bases and J 3 bases, leaving 16 bases between the germline ends. In nucleotides, the CDR3 is TGTGCCAGCACCCCAGGGTGGACTTTCTACGAGCAGTACGTC. This encodes CASTPGWTFYEQYV.

The sample holds a few counts of this clonotype. This chain joins TRBV11-2 and TRBJ2-5; 10 bases are a match to TRBD1. The length of the CDR3 is 15 residues. Germline CDR1 reads SGHAT; CDR2 reads FQNNGV. Trimming at V came to 1 base and at J to 4 bases, leaving 3 bases not matched to a gene. In DNA, the CDR3 is TGTGCCAGCAGCTTAGCCGGGACAGGGGTAGAGACCCAGTACTTC. Its translation: CASSLAGTGVETQYF.

The rearrangement links TRBV25-1 to TRBJ2-5; 9 bases agree with TRBD1. Trimming at V came to 3 bases and at J to 5 bases, leaving 13 bases not matched to a gene. CDR3 length: 17 amino acids. CDR1 is MGHDK and CDR2 is SYGVNS in the germline V gene. DNA of the CDR3: TGTGCCAGCAGTGACGGACTTCCCGGGACAGGGCAGGAGACCCAGTACTTC. Translation: CASSDGLPGTGQETQYF.

The rearrangement joins TRBV7-8 to TRBJ2-7, with D possibly being TRBD2 (7 bases). V gave up 5 bases and J gave up 3 bases, with 20 bases separating them. The germline CDR1 and CDR2 sequences are SGHVS and FQNEAQ. This CDR3 region has 16 residues. CDR3 protein: CASSGGVNRAHYEQYF. In nucleotides, the CDR3 is TGTGCCAGCAGCGGGGGGGTAAACAGGGCCCACTACGAGCAGTACTTC.

This clonotype was picked up many times. CDR3 sequence (DNA): TGTGCCAGCAGCCCTGACAGAAGATTTTACGAGCAGTACGTC. Its protein product is CASSPDRRFYEQYV. This sequence joins TRBV9 and TRBJ2-7; possible D gene TRBD1, 5 bases. Per germline, CDR1 SGDLS and CDR2 YYNGEE. V gave up 4 bases and J gave up 4 bases, with 15 bases separating them. The CDR3 is made up of 14 amino acids.

This clonotype came up a few times. The chain employs TRBV5-1 and TRBJ2-1, with 10 bases identical to TRBD2. The ends lost 4 bases at V and 4 bases at J; junction bases unmatched: 8. The CDR3 is 16 amino acids. CDR1 is SGHRS and CDR2 is YFSETQ in the germline V gene. This CDR3 is CASSGYTSGEYNEQFF. The CDR3 bases are TGCGCCAGCAGCGGATATACTAGCGGGGAGTACAATGAGCAGTTCTTC.

V and J are TRBV6-5 and TRBJ1-2; a possible D gene is TRBD1 (5 bases). Germline V gene lookup returns CDR1 MNHEY and CDR2 SVGAGI. The CDR3 is 15 amino acids. V lost 2 bases and J 7 bases, leaving 17 bases between the germline ends. The DNA of the CDR3 is TGTGCCAGCAGTTACGCGTCGTGGGGGATAGGTGGCTACACCTTC. Translating it yields CASSYASWGIGGYTF.

The table lists this clonotype with many counts. The rearrangement links TRBV7-9 to TRBJ1-3; 7 bases agree with TRBD1. Per germline, CDR1 SEHNR and CDR2 FQNEAQ (reference sequence). Trimming cost V 1 base and J 3 bases; bases outside gene matches: 0. The CDR3 runs 14 residues. The CDR3 region has the DNA TGTGCCAGCAGCTTAGACAGGGGTGGAAACACCATATATTTT. This sequence encodes CASSLDRGGNTIYF.

This clonotype was seen a handful of times. V and J are TRBV7-2 and TRBJ2-5; 10 nucleotides match TRBD2. Germline CDR1 SGHTA, CDR2 FQGNSA. Trimming removed 1 base from V and 4 bases from J; junction bases left unmatched: 6. CDR3 length equals 16 residues. CDR3 sequence (DNA): TGTGCCAGCAGCTTAGGAGGCCTAGCGGGGGCAGAGACCCAGTACTTC. Translating it yields CASSLGGLAGAETQYF.

This clonotype was observed at least ten times. The rearrangement uses TRBV12-5 and TRBJ2-7; 10 nucleotides match TRBD2. Trimming took 6 bases from V and 3 from J; bases not matched to a gene: 5. Germline values: CDR1 LGHNT, CDR2 FRNRAP. The CDR3 has 14 residues. CDR3 loop: CASGRSGGLYEQYF. Here the CDR3 DNA reads TGTGCTAGTGGCCGTAGCGGGGGGCTCTACGAGCAGTACTTC.